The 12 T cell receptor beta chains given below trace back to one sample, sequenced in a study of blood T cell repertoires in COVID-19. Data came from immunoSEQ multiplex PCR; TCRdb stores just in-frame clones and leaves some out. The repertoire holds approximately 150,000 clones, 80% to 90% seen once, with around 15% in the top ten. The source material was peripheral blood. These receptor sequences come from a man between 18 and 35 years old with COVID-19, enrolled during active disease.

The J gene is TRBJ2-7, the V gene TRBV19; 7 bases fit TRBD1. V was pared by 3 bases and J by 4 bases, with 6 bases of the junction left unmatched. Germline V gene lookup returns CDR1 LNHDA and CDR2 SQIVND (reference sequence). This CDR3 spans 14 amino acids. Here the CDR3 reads CASSIRDSGYEQYF. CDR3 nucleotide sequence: TGTGCCAGTAGTATCCGGGACAGTGGTTACGAGCAGTACTTC. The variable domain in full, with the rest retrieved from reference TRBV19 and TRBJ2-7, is DGGITQSPKYLFRKEGQNVTLSCEQNLNHDAMYWYRQDPGQGLRLIYYSQIVNDFQKGDIAEGYSVSREKKESFPLTVTSAQKNPTAFYLCASSIRDSGYEQYFGPGTRLTVT.

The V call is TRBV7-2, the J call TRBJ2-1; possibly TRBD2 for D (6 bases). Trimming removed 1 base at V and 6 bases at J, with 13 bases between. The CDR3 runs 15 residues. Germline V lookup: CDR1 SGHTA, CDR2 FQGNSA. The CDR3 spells CASSLGTTGGNEQFF. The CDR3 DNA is TGTGCCAGCAGCTTAGGGACTACCGGTGGCAATGAGCAGTTCTTC. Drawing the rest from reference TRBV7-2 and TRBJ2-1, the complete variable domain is GAGVSQSPSNKVTEKGKDVELRCDPISGHTALYWYRQSLGQGLEFLIYFQGNSAPDKSGLPSDRFSAERTGGSVSTLTIQRTQQEDSAVYLCASSLGTTGGNEQFFGPGTRLTVL.

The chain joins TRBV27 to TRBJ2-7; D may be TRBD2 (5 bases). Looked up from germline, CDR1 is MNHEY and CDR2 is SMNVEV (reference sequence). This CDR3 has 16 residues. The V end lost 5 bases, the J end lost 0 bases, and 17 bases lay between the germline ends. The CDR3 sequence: CASSATRQRLSYEQYF. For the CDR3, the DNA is TGTGCCAGCAGTGCAACCCGCCAGCGGCTCTCCTACGAGCAGTACTTC.

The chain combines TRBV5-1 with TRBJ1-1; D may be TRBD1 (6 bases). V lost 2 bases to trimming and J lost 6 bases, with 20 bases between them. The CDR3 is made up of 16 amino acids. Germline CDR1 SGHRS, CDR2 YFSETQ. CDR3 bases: TGCGCCAGCAGCTTCGCTCCGGGACGGGGGGGCGCTGAAGCTTTCTTT. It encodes CASSFAPGRGGAEAFF.

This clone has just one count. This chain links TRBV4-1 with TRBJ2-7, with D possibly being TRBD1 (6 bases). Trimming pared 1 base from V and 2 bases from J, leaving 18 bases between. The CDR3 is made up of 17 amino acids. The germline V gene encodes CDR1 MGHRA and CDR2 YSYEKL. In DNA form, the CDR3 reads TGCGCCAGCAGCCAAGTACAGGGTCCTTACCTACCCTACGAGCAGTACTTC. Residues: CASSQVQGPYLPYEQYF.

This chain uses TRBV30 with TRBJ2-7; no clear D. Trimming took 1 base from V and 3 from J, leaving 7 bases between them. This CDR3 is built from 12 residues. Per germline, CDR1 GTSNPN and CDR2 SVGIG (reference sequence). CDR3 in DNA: TGTGCCTGGAGTGCGCCGAGCTACGAGCAGTACTTC. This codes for CAWSAPSYEQYF.

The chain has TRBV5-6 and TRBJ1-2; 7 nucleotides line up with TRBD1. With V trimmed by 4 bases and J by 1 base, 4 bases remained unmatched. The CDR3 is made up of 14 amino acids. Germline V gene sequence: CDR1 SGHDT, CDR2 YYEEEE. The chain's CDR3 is CASSETGLNYGYTF. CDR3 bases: TGTGCCAGCAGCGAGACAGGGCTTAACTATGGCTACACCTTC.

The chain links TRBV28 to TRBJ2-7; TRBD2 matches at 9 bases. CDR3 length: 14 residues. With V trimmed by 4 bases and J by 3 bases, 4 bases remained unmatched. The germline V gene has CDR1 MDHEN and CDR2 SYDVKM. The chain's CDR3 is CASSWAGGLYEQYF. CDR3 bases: TGTGCCAGCAGTTGGGCGGGGGGGCTCTACGAGCAGTACTTC.

Here the CDR3 reads CAIRGGTGEYQETQYF. For the CDR3, the DNA is TGTGCCATCAGGGGAGGGACAGGGGAGTACCAAGAGACCCAGTACTTC. The chain couples TRBV10-3 to TRBJ2-5, with 10 bases that match TRBD1. The CDR3 contains 16 residues. V lost 6 bases and J lost 0; bases outside the gene matches: 7. Germline-derived CDR1 and CDR2 are ENHRY and SYGVKD.

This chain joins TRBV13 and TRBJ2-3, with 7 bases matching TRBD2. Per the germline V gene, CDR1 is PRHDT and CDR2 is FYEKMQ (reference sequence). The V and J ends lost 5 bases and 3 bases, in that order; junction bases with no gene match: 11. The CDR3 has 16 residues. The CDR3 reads CASSHPPGLRTDTQYF. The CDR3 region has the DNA TGTGCCAGCAGCCACCCCCCGGGACTACGAACAGATACGCAGTATTTT.

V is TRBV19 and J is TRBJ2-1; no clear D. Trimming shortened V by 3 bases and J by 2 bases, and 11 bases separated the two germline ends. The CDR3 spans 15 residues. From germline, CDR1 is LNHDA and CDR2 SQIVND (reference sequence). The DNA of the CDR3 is TGTGCCAGTAGTATCAATCGGTTAACCTACAATGAGCAGTTCTTC. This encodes CASSINRLTYNEQFF.

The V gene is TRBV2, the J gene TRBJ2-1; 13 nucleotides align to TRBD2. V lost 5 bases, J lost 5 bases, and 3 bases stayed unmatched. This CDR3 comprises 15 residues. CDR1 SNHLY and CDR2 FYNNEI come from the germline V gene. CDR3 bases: TGTGCCAGCAGTTCCGGGACTAGCGGGAACAATGAGCAGTTCTTC. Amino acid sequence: CASSSGTSGNNEQFF.